This T cell receptor beta chain was observed in a study of a mutant IDH1 vaccine in newly diagnosed glioma. Study results and limitations: Pseudoprogression apparently tracked independently of changes in top peripheral T cell clonotypes.

Turning to this clone: Its antigen is unidentified.

Germline lookup yields CDR1 MNHEY and CDR2 SVGAGI. This CDR3 comprises 14 residues. Between the trimmed V and J ends, which lost 0 bases and 7 bases, there was a span of 9 bases. Time point here: week 11, during vaccination. Doses consisted of 300 ug of mutant IDH1 20-mer peptide each, paired with topical imiquimod. Some clones are missing from TCRdb's copy, which holds only in-frame ones; the method was immunoSEQ multiplex PCR. The sample has more than 50,000 clones; around 89% are singletons. The J gene is TRBJ2-2, the V gene TRBV6-5; D perhaps matches TRBD1 (5 bases). The input for sequencing was PBMCs, taken from a glioma patient whose treatment included an IDH1 peptide vaccine. This clonotype was obtained from a man aged 35 to 55 with glioma. CDR3 loop: CASSYSQGGGELFF. The CDR3 region has the DNA TGTGCCAGCAGTTACTCCCAGGGTGGCGGGGAGCTGTTTTTT.